These 5 T cell receptor beta chains share one sample of origin, sequenced in a study of T-cell memory formation after mild COVID-19. TCRdb used MiXCR to reprocess the 5' RACE reads, holding one entry per CDR3 protein. The sample holds around 370,000 distinct CDR3 sequences; roughly 21% are singletons and the top ten take around 12%. Source material: PBMCs or a T cell subset sorted from them (not recorded which). These receptor sequences come from an adult woman who had mild COVID-19 (a few samples of this study predate the infection). Cell type and time point are not known.

The chain joins TRBV12-3 or TRBV12-4 to TRBJ1-1; D is perhaps TRBD1 (5 bases). Trimming cost V 6 bases and J 6 bases, with 26 bases left between them. The CDR3 runs 17 residues. The CDR3 DNA is TGTGCCAGCAGCCGGGGGGGGAGCCCGCTAACGGAGGCTGAAGCTTTCTTT. Translating gives CASSRGGSPLTEAEAFF.

V and J are TRBV29-1 and TRBJ1-1; 8 bases are shared with TRBD1. J lost 0 bases, V lost 4 bases, and 10 bases had no gene match. Germline lookup yields CDR1 SQVTM and CDR2 ANQGSEA. The CDR3 extends over 16 amino acids. CDR3 DNA sequence: TGCAGCGTTGGACAGGGGACAAGCCAAATGAACACTGAAGCTTTCTTT. It codes for CSVGQGTSQMNTEAFF.

This clonotype came up a few times. The chain joins TRBV18 to TRBJ1-6, with 7 nucleotides matching TRBD1. The CDR3 extends over 15 amino acids. After removal of 6 bases from V and 7 bases from J, the junction contained 9 bases not matched to a gene. Germline CDR1 is KGHSH and CDR2 is LQKENI. CDR3 sequence reads: CASSLDRVFNSPLHF. The DNA of the CDR3 is TGTGCCAGCTCCCTAGACAGGGTCTTCAATTCACCCCTCCACTTT.

This clonotype was detected a few times. Written as DNA, the CDR3 is TGTGCCAGCAGTAAACTAGTAAATGAGCAGTTCTTC. The encoded protein is CASSKLVNEQFF. The chain couples TRBV6-1 to TRBJ2-1; a possible D gene is TRBD2 (5 bases). CDR1 MNHNS and CDR2 SASEGT come from the germline V gene. CDR3 length: 12 residues. V was shortened by 5 bases and J by 7 bases, with 9 bases between the two germline ends.

The chain employs TRBV7-9 and TRBJ1-2; no clear D gene. Germline V gives CDR1 SEHNR, CDR2 FQNEAQ (reference sequence). The CDR3 extends over 16 amino acids. Between the trimmed V and J ends, which lost 1 base and 0 bases, there was a span of 12 bases. Here the CDR3 reads CASSLVAGTANYGYTF. CDR3 nucleotide sequence: TGTGCCAGCAGCTTAGTGGCGGGTACAGCTAACTATGGCTACACCTTC.